Following are 31 T cell receptor beta chains from one sample sequenced in a study of blood T cell repertoires in COVID-19. Produced via immunoSEQ multiplex PCR; TCRdb's table is partial and in-frame only. The repertoire consists of 60,000 to 65,000 clones, with around 90% occurring once and the leading ten covering under 9.5%. Source material: peripheral blood. These receptors were collected from a human donor with active COVID-19. The donor label of this sample is uncertain.

The V gene is TRBV19, the J gene TRBJ2-3; 12 bases are shared with TRBD2. V lost 5 bases and J lost 4; bases outside the gene matches: 4. Germline V gene sequence: CDR1 LNHDA, CDR2 SQIVND (reference sequence). This CDR3 has 15 amino acids. The CDR3 region has the DNA TGTGCCAGTAGTTTACGACTAGCGGGAGCAGATACGCAGTATTTT. This gives the protein CASSLRLAGADTQYF. Filled out from reference TRBV19 and TRBJ2-3, the complete variable domain reads DGGITQSPKYLFRKEGQNVTLSCEQNLNHDAMYWYRQDPGQGLRLIYYSQIVNDFQKGDIAEGYSVSREKKESFPLTVTSAQKNPTAFYLCASSLRLAGADTQYFGPGTRLTVL.

V usage is TRBV27 and J usage is TRBJ1-1, with D unresolved. The CDR3 is 14 residues long. V was shortened by 5 bases and J by 0 bases, with 10 bases between the two germline ends. CDR1 MNHEY and CDR2 SMNVEV come from the germline V gene (reference sequence). CDR3 sequence reads: CASSPRFMNTEAFF. CDR3 bases: TGTGCCAGCAGTCCGAGGTTCATGAACACTGAAGCTTTCTTT.

The V and J genes are TRBV10-1 and TRBJ2-1; 10 nucleotides match TRBD2. The CDR3 length is 14 residues. The germline gives CDR1 WNHNN, CDR2 SYGVQD (reference sequence). J gave up 8 bases and V 9 bases, and 10 bases lay outside the gene matches. CDR3 in amino acids: CASPTSGGVYEQFF. CDR3 bases: TGCGCCAGTCCTACCAGCGGGGGGGTCTATGAGCAGTTCTTC.

In its sample, this clone was seen once. The J gene is TRBJ2-5, the V gene TRBV7-2; TRBD2 aligns across 11 bases. The J segment lost 5 bases and the V segment lost 1 base, leaving 3 bases of the junction unmatched. CDR1 and CDR2 from the germline V gene are SGHTA and FQGNSA. CDR3 length: 15 residues. In DNA form, the CDR3 reads TGTGCCAGCAGCTTAGTAGCGGGGGGGCATGAGACCCAGTACTTC. Translation gives CASSLVAGGHETQYF.

In regard to this clone: The junction departs from the called germline gene at one end, perhaps through a read error. The chain recombines TRBV2 with TRBJ1-2, with a weak D call TRBD1 (5 bases). The CDR3 spans 13 residues. Germline CDR1 reads SNHLY; CDR2 reads FYNNEI. The CDR3 protein is CASSEGEAWGYTF. CDR3 in DNA: TGTGCCAGCAGCGAAGGGGAGGCGTGGGGCTACACCTTC.

V gene TRBV29-1 combines with J gene TRBJ2-5, with D possibly being TRBD1 (5 bases). V lost 4 bases and J lost 2, with 11 bases in between. This CDR3 comprises 13 residues. CDR1 is SQVTM and CDR2 is ANQGSEA in the germline V gene. CDR3 nucleotide sequence: TGCAGCGTTGCACAGGTCCCACAAGAGACCCAGTACTTC. Its protein is CSVAQVPQETQYF.

The rearrangement joins TRBV6-4 to TRBJ2-1; 8 bases are a match to TRBD2. Germline CDR1 reads MRHNA; CDR2 reads SNTAGT. The trim removed 4 bases at V and 3 bases at J, leaving 8 bases unmatched. The CDR3 contains 16 residues. Here the CDR3 DNA reads TGTGCCAGCAGTGGTTCAGCGGGAGTTGACTACAATGAGCAGTTCTTC. This gives the protein CASSGSAGVDYNEQFF.

The CDR3 reads CSVEDRLYEQYF. In DNA, the CDR3 is TGCAGCGTTGAAGATCGGTTGTACGAGCAGTACTTC. V gene TRBV29-1 combines with J gene TRBJ2-7; D not certain. The CDR3 consists of 12 residues. V was shortened by 0 bases and J by 4 bases, with 7 bases between the two germline ends. CDR1 is SQVTM and CDR2 is ANQGSEA in the germline V gene.

The rearrangement links TRBV19 to TRBJ1-5, with a weak D call TRBD1 (6 bases). The germline V gene encodes CDR1 LNHDA and CDR2 SQIVND (reference sequence). V was pared by 6 bases and J by 4 bases, with 7 bases between. The CDR3 is made up of 12 amino acids. CDR3 in amino acids: CASRDSNQPQHF. CDR3 bases: TGTGCCAGTAGGGACAGTAATCAGCCCCAGCATTTT.

V and J are TRBV6-5 and TRBJ2-7; 13 nucleotides align to TRBD2. The junction had 9 bases not matched to a gene; V was cut back by 4 bases and J by 6 bases. The CDR3 contains 16 residues. Per the germline V gene, CDR1 is MNHEY and CDR2 is SVGAGI. CDR3 residues: CASSFLLAGGPREQYF. In DNA, the CDR3 is TGTGCCAGCAGTTTCCTACTAGCGGGAGGGCCACGCGAGCAGTACTTC.

CDR3 DNA sequence: TGTGCCAGCAGTTTTGGCGGCCGAGAGACCCAGTACTTC. It translates to CASSFGGRETQYF. V and J are TRBV12-3 or TRBV12-4 and TRBJ2-5; D is unresolved. V was clipped by 3 bases and J by 4 bases, with 9 bases between them. The CDR3 spans 13 residues.

V usage is TRBV20-1 and J usage is TRBJ2-1, with 10 bases identical to TRBD1. The germline V gene encodes CDR1 DFQATT and CDR2 SNEGSKA (reference sequence). V trimming: 6 bases; J trimming: 10 bases; junction bases outside the gene matches: 3. The CDR3 runs to 11 residues. The CDR3 sequence: CSAGTGDEQFF. The CDR3 DNA follows: TGCAGTGCCGGGACAGGGGACGAGCAGTTCTTC.

The V call is TRBV9, the J call TRBJ2-1; 8 positions agree with TRBD2. Germline CDR1 and CDR2: SGDLS and YYNGEE. This CDR3 comprises 15 residues. V lost 0 bases to trimming and J lost 9 bases; unmatched junction nucleotides: 8. The CDR3 loop is CASSVGGLVSREQFF. The CDR3 nucleotides are TGTGCCAGCAGCGTAGGGGGACTAGTATCTCGTGAGCAGTTCTTC.

This clone was observed once. The rearrangement uses TRBV19 and TRBJ1-5; the match to TRBD1 covers 11 bases. The CDR3 has 14 amino acids. Germline CDR1 and CDR2: LNHDA and SQIVND (reference sequence). Losses at the gene ends were 6 bases for V and 4 bases for J; bases not matched to a gene: 2. The CDR3 loop reads CASSRDRGNQPQHF. The CDR3 nucleotides are TGTGCCAGTAGCAGGGACAGGGGGAATCAGCCCCAGCATTTT.

Remarks on this clone: A read error may produce the germline difference seen at one junction end. The chain carries TRBV7-9 and TRBJ1-6; no clear D. The CDR3 length is 16 residues. CDR1 is SEHNR, CDR2 FQNEAQ, per germline (reference sequence). The CDR3 spells CASSLNSWSSNSPLHF. The DNA for the CDR3 is TGTGCCAGCAGCTTAAACAGTTGGTCCTCTAATTCACCCCTCCACTTT.

The rearrangement joins TRBV7-9 to TRBJ1-2, with D unclear. The CDR3 covers 13 residues. The V end lost 5 bases, the J end lost 2 bases, and 9 bases lay between the germline ends. CDR1 is SEHNR and CDR2 is FQNEAQ in the germline V gene (reference sequence). CDR3 loop: CASSPPVNYGYTF. The CDR3 DNA is TGTGCCAGCAGCCCCCCCGTAAACTATGGCTACACCTTC.

V gene TRBV28 combines with J gene TRBJ2-2; D may be TRBD2 (6 bases). V was shortened by 3 bases and J by 0 bases, with 23 bases between the two germline ends. Germline V gives CDR1 MDHEN, CDR2 SYDVKM. The CDR3 runs 20 residues. Here the CDR3 reads CASSLKGNRRGYPNTGELFF. The CDR3 coding sequence is TGTGCCAGCAGTTTGAAAGGAAACCGGAGGGGCTATCCGAACACCGGGGAGCTGTTTTTT.

This clone was recorded a few times. J is TRBJ2-7 and V is TRBV28; 11 nucleotides line up with TRBD2. V trimming: 1 base; J trimming: 4 bases; junction bases outside the gene matches: 6. CDR1 and CDR2 (germline): MDHEN, SYDVKM. This CDR3 has 16 amino acids. As DNA, the CDR3 is TGTGCCAGCAGTTTATCGATGGGACTAGCGGCGTACGAGCAGTACTTC. Translating gives CASSLSMGLAAYEQYF.

V gene TRBV27 combines with J gene TRBJ2-3; TRBD1 is a possible D gene (5 bases). The V end lost 2 bases, the J end lost 6 bases, and 12 bases lay between the germline ends. This CDR3 contains 14 residues. The V gene's germline CDR1 is MNHEY and CDR2 SMNVEV (reference sequence). CDR3 in amino acids: CASSLRSGSDTQYF. In DNA, the CDR3 is TGTGCCAGCAGTTTAAGGTCAGGGTCGGATACGCAGTATTTT.

The chain links TRBV25-1 to TRBJ1-5; unclear D gene. The germline V gene encodes CDR1 MGHDK and CDR2 SYGVNS. Trimming shortened V by 0 bases and J by 6 bases, and 3 bases separated the two germline ends. The CDR3 spans 12 residues. CDR3 region: CASSEYGQPQHF. CDR3 nucleotide sequence: TGTGCCAGCAGTGAATACGGTCAGCCCCAGCATTTT.

V is TRBV6-5 and J is TRBJ1-2; D is perhaps TRBD1 (5 bases). V shed 7 bases and J shed 3 bases, with 12 bases lying between them. This CDR3 region has 13 residues. Germline assignment: CDR1 MNHEY and CDR2 SVGAGI. Written as DNA, the CDR3 is TGTGCCAGCAACCGGGGGGGTTACTATGGCTACACCTTC. It is translated as CASNRGGYYGYTF.

The rearrangement links TRBV6-2 or TRBV6-3 to TRBJ2-2, with 14 positions matching TRBD2. Trimming at V came to 0 bases and at J to 5 bases, leaving 5 bases not matched to a gene. Per the germline V gene, CDR1 is MNHEY and CDR2 is SVGEGT. There are 18 residues in the CDR3. The CDR3 coding sequence is TGTGCCAGCAGTTACTCCCGGGGACTAGCGGGAGAGACCGGGGAGCTGTTTTTT. Translated, it gives CASSYSRGLAGETGELFF.

The rearrangement links TRBV6-2 or TRBV6-3 to TRBJ2-3, with 15 bases lining up with TRBD2. The CDR3 extends over 16 amino acids. Germline trimming cut 6 bases from V and 3 bases from J; bases unmatched to any gene: 4. Germline CDR1 is MNHEY and CDR2 is SVGEGT. The CDR3 spells CASSPGLAGGTDTQYF. The CDR3 DNA reads as TGTGCCAGCAGCCCGGGACTAGCGGGAGGAACAGATACGCAGTATTTT.

V and J are TRBV27 and TRBJ2-7, with D maybe TRBD1 (5 bases). V lost 4 bases and J lost 2, with 18 bases in between. The length of the CDR3 is 16 residues. The germline gives CDR1 MNHEY, CDR2 SMNVEV (reference sequence). DNA of the CDR3: TGTGCCAGCAGTTCCCTCAGACAGCTTCAACCCTACGAGCAGTACTTC. Encoded protein: CASSSLRQLQPYEQYF.

This clone was counted a single time. This sequence joins TRBV7-3 and TRBJ1-1, with D possibly matching TRBD1 (5 bases). The V end lost 1 base, the J end lost 4 bases, and 13 bases lay between the germline ends. This CDR3 spans 15 amino acids. Germline CDR1 SGHTA, CDR2 FQGTGA. CDR3 nucleotides: TGTGCCAGCAGCTTAAGTAGCCCGACAGTCACTGAAGCTTTCTTT. Residues: CASSLSSPTVTEAFF.

The chain joins TRBV6-2 or TRBV6-3 to TRBJ2-1; 8 bases fit TRBD2. CDR3 length: 17 amino acids. The V gene's germline CDR1 is MNHEY and CDR2 SVGEGT. V lost 5 bases to trimming and J lost 7 bases; unmatched junction nucleotides: 16. In DNA, the CDR3 is TGTGCCAGCAGTCCCCGAGCGGGAGTGGGGAATGATAATGAGCAGTTCTTC. This sequence encodes CASSPRAGVGNDNEQFF.

The J gene is TRBJ2-7, the V gene TRBV7-2; weak D call: TRBD2 (6 bases). Germline V lookup: CDR1 SGHTA, CDR2 FQGNSA. CDR3 length: 13 residues. V was trimmed by 4 bases and J by 7 bases, leaving 14 bases between them. Here the CDR3 reads CASSSTVRGEQYF. CDR3 bases: TGTGCCAGCAGCTCGACAGTCCGGGGGGAGCAGTACTTC.

The chain has TRBV28 and TRBJ2-1, with D possibly being TRBD1 (6 bases). This CDR3 comprises 13 residues. Per germline, CDR1 MDHEN and CDR2 SYDVKM. The V and J ends lost 3 bases and 6 bases respectively, with 9 bases between them. CDR3 region: CASSLGDINEQFF. The CDR3 coding sequence is TGTGCCAGCAGTTTGGGGGACATCAATGAGCAGTTCTTC.

This clone was seen just once. V is TRBV7-2 and J is TRBJ2-5; the D gene is possibly TRBD2 (6 bases). CDR1 and CDR2 (germline): SGHTA, FQGNSA. The V end was cut by 0 bases, the J end by 6 bases, with 11 bases between. There are 14 residues in the CDR3. The CDR3 bases are TGTGCCAGCAGCTTAGCGCGGGGAGAAAAGACCCAGTACTTC. Its translation is CASSLARGEKTQYF.

The chain uses TRBV7-3 and TRBJ2-1; 10 nucleotides line up with TRBD1. CDR1 is SGHTA and CDR2 is FQGTGA in the germline V gene. This CDR3 region has 15 residues. V lost 2 bases to trimming and J lost 5 bases; unmatched junction nucleotides: 3. The CDR3 nucleotides read TGTGCCAGCAGCTTAGACAGGGGGCCCAACAATGAGCAGTTCTTC. This encodes CASSLDRGPNNEQFF.

The rearrangement joins TRBV27 to TRBJ1-1; 10 nucleotides agree with TRBD1. This CDR3 spans 15 amino acids. Germline values: CDR1 MNHEY, CDR2 SMNVEV (reference sequence). Trimming took 5 bases from V and 6 from J; bases not matched to a gene: 9. This chain's CDR3 is CASSPYTDRGPEAFF. DNA of the CDR3: TGTGCCAGCAGTCCGTACACAGACAGGGGGCCTGAAGCTTTCTTT.